The 5 T cell receptor beta chains below come from one sample, sequenced in a study of blood T cell repertoires in COVID-19 (dated by TCRdb to the early 2020s). To prepare the library, the immunoSEQ multiplex PCR assay was applied. In its TCRdb copy, this immuneACCESS table keeps in-frame sequences only and misses some clones. Where compared with another copy, unresolved V genes explain less than half of these, and the others have no known cause. For this sample the table gives around 150,000 clones, of which around 81% were detected only once. In total, the top ten clones hold about 5% of the sample. Input material: peripheral blood. The receptors were gathered from a woman aged 45-60 years with acute or convalescent COVID-19.

This clone was counted a few times. The chain recombines TRBV28 with TRBJ1-5, with D hard to call. Trimming stripped 1 base from V and 6 bases from J, with 10 bases between. Germline V CDR1 and CDR2: MDHEN, SYDVKM. CDR3 size: 14 residues. The DNA of the CDR3 is TGTGCCAGCAGTTTATTGCGTGGAGGTCAGCCCCAGCATTTT. Protein product: CASSLLRGGQPQHF.

The genes are TRBV6-5 and TRBJ2-1; TRBD2 aligns across 8 bases. Germline V gives CDR1 MNHEY, CDR2 SVGAGI. After removal of 2 bases from V and 5 bases from J, the junction contained 8 bases not matched to a gene. The CDR3 loop spans 16 amino acids. Written as DNA, the CDR3 is TGTGCCAGCAGTTACCCCGGGGGGGCCCTGCACAATGAGCAGTTCTTC. This gives the protein CASSYPGGALHNEQFF.

The rearrangement links TRBV9 to TRBJ2-7; no definite D call. Trimming took 4 bases from V and 5 from J, leaving 13 bases between them. This CDR3 is built from 13 residues. Germline V gives CDR1 SGDLS, CDR2 YYNGEE. The CDR3 DNA is TGTGCCAGCAGCCCCCCTAGAGGCGACGAGCAGTACTTC. Residues: CASSPPRGDEQYF.

The chain joins TRBV6-5 to TRBJ1-1; TRBD1 agrees at 9 bases. V lost 6 bases, J lost 1 base, and 6 bases stayed unmatched. CDR1 is MNHEY, CDR2 SVGAGI, per germline. CDR3 size: 15 residues. The CDR3 loop reads CASSLRTGANTEAFF. The CDR3 DNA is TGTGCCAGCAGCCTCCGGACAGGGGCGAACACTGAAGCTTTCTTT.

This chain connects TRBV6-5 to TRBJ1-6, with TRBD1 identical over 9 bases. The trim removed 5 bases at V and 7 bases at J, leaving 3 bases unmatched. Germline CDR1 and CDR2: MNHEY and SVGAGI. This CDR3 has 14 amino acids. CDR3 in DNA: TGTGCCAGCAGTATGGGACAGGGAAATTCACCCCTCCACTTT. This sequence encodes CASSMGQGNSPLHF.